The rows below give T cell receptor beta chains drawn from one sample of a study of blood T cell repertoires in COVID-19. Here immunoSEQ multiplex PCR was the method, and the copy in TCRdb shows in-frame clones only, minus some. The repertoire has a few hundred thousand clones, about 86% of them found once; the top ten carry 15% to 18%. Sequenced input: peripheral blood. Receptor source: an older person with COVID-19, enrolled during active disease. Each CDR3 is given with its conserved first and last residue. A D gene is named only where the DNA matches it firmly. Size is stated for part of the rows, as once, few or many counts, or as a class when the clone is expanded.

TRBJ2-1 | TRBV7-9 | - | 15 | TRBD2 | TGTGCCAGCAGCACCGAACTAGCGGGAGGCACTGAGCAGTTCTTC | CASSTELAGGTEQFF
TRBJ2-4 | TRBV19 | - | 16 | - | TGTGCCAGTAGTCGTTCGGGGTATGGGGCCAAAAACATTCAGTACTTC | CASSRSGYGAKNIQYF
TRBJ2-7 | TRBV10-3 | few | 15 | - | TGTGCCATCAGCCTGACAGTTTCTTCCACCTACGAGCAGTACTTC | CAISLTVSSTYEQYF
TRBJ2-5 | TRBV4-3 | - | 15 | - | TGCGCCAGCAGCCTGGCGGGGAGACAAGAAGAGACCCAGTACTTC | CASSLAGRQEETQYF
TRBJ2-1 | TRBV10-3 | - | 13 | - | TGTGCCAGCTCGCTAGACTCGTACAATGAGCAGTTCTTC | CASSLDSYNEQFF
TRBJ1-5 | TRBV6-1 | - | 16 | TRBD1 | TGTGCCAGCAGTGGGGCGGGACAGGCCGCGAATCAGCCCCAGCATTTT | CASSGAGQAANQPQHF
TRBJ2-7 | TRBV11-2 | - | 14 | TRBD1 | TGTGCCAGCAGCCGGGACAGGCTGGACTACGAGCAGTACTTC | CASSRDRLDYEQYF
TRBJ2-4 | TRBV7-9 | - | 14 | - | TGTGCCAGCAGCGCAAGCGTTACCAAAAACATTCAGTACTTC | CASSASVTKNIQYF
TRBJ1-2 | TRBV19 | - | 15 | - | TGTGCCAGTATAGGCCCCACGACAGCCAACTATGGCTACACCTTC | CASIGPTTANYGYTF
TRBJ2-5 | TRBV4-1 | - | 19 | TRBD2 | TGCGCCAGCAGCCATCCTGGACTAGCGGGGGGGCCGTACCAAGAGACCCAGTACTTC | CASSHPGLAGGPYQETQYF
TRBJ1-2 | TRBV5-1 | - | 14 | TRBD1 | TGCGCCAGCAGTAAGGGGGGACAGGGTTTCGGCTACACCTTC | CASSKGGQGFGYTF
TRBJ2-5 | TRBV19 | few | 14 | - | TGTGCCAGTAGTCCGATGGGGGGTTTGGAGACCCAGTACTTC | CASSPMGGLETQYF
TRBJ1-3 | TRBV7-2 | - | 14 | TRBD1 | TGTGCCAGCAGCCGCGACAGGGCTGGAAACACCATATATTTT | CASSRDRAGNTIYF
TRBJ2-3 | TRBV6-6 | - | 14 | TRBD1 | TGTGCCAGCAGACCTCAGGGGGCCACAGATACGCAGTATTTT | CASRPQGATDTQYF
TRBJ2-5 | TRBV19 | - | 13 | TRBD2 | TGTGCCAGTCGGCTAGCGGGAGTAGAGACCCAGTACTTC | CASRLAGVETQYF
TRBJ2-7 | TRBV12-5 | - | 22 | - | TGTGCTAGTGGTTTGAGAGCGACAGGGTACGCTAGCGGGCGACCCTGGGGCTACGAGCAGTACTTC | CASGLRATGYASGRPWGYEQYF
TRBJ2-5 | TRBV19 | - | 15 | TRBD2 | TGTGCCAGTAGTTTCCTAGCGGGGGGGCAGGAGACCCAGTACTTC | CASSFLAGGQETQYF
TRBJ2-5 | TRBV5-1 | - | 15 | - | TGCGCCAGCAGCACTGACAGGGGCGGGGGAGAGACCCAGTACTTC | CASSTDRGGGETQYF
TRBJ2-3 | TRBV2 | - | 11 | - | TGTGCCAGCAGTGCCCCGGATACGCAGTATTTT | CASSAPDTQYF
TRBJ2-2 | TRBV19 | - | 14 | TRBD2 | TGTGCCAGTAGTATCCCGGGGGGCACCGGGGAGCTGTTTTTT | CASSIPGGTGELFF
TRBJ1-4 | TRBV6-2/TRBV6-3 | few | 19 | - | TGTGCCAGCAGTTGGGAACCGGGACACGCCCGCCCAACTAATGAAAAACTGTTTTTT | CASSWEPGHARPTNEKLFF
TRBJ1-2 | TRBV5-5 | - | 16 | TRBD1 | TGTGCCAGCAGCTTGGCGGGACAGAGTACTAACTATGGCTACACCTTC | CASSLAGQSTNYGYTF
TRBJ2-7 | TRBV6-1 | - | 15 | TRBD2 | TGTGCCAGCAGTGAAGTGCCTAGCGGGAGGGAGGAGCAGTACTTC | CASSEVPSGREEQYF
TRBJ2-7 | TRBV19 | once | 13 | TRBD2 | TGTGCCAGTAGAAGGAGCGGGAGTGGCGAGCAGTACTTC | CASRRSGSGEQYF
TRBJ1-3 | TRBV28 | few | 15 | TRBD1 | TGTGCCAGCAGTACCACAGGGGATGCTGGAAACACCATATATTTT | CASSTTGDAGNTIYF
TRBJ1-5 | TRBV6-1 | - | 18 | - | TGTGCCAGCAGTGAAGTGGACACCACAGTATATAGCAATCAGCCCCAGCATTTT | CASSEVDTTVYSNQPQHF
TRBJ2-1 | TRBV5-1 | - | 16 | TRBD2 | TGCGCCAGCAGCAACCAGGTTCTAGCGGGAGACAATGAGCAGTTCTTC | CASSNQVLAGDNEQFF
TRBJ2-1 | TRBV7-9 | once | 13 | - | TGTGCCAGCAGCTTTACAGGGCCCAATGAGCAGTTCTTC | CASSFTGPNEQFF
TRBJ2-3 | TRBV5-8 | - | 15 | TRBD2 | TGTGCCAGCAGCTTGACTAGCGGGAGCGTAGATACGCAGTATTTT | CASSLTSGSVDTQYF
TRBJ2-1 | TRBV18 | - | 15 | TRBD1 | TGTGCCAGCTCACCTTCCGGGACAGCGTCTCGTGAGCAGTTCTTC | CASSPSGTASREQFF
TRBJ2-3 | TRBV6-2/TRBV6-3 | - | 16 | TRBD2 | TGTGCCAGCAGACCTGGCTGGACTAGCGGGACAGATACGCAGTATTTT | CASRPGWTSGTDTQYF
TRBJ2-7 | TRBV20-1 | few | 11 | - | TGCAGTGTTAGGGGAGCCTACGAGCAGTACTTC | CSVRGAYEQYF
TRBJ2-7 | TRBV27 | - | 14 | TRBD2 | TGTGCCACTCAGCGGACTAGCGGTTCCTACGAGCAGTACTTC | CATQRTSGSYEQYF
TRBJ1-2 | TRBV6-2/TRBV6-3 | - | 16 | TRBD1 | TGTGCCAGCAGTTTCAACCGGGACAGGGACGCCTATGGCTACACCTTC | CASSFNRDRDAYGYTF
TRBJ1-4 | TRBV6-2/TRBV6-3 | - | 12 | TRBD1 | TGTGCCAGCAGTGATACCCTCGGGACAGGGATTTTT | CASSDTLGTGIF
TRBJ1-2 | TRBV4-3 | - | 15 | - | TGCGCCAGCAGCTACGGCGGAGGGCTCGGCTATGGCTACACCTTC | CASSYGGGLGYGYTF
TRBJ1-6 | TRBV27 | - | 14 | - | TGTGCCAGCAGTTTACGGTGGGGGGGTTCACCCCTCCACTTT | CASSLRWGGSPLHF
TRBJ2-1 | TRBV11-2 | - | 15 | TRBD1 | TGTGCCAGCTGCGAGGGACAGGGTTCCTACAATGAGCAGTTCTTC | CASCEGQGSYNEQFF
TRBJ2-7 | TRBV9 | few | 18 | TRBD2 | TGTGCCAGCAGCGTGCCCTTTACCGGGACTAGTATCTCCTACGAGCAGTACTTC | CASSVPFTGTSISYEQYF
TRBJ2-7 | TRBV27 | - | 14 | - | TGTGCCAGCAGTTTCAGGCAGGGGACCTACGAGCAGTACTTC | CASSFRQGTYEQYF
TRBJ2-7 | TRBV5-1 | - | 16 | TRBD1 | TGCGCCAGCAGCAAGAACAGGGGGTCAGAGGCCTACGAGCAGTACTTC | CASSKNRGSEAYEQYF
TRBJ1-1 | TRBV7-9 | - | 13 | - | TGTGCCAGCAGCTTTGGGCGGGGAAGGGGAGCTTTCTTT | CASSFGRGRGAFF
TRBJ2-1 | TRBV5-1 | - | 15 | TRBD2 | TGCGCCAGCAGCTTGGTGGCGGGGGGGATTTCAGAGCAGTTCTTC | CASSLVAGGISEQFF
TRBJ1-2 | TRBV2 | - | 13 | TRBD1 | TGTGCCAGCAGCCCTACCGGGACAGGGCACTACACCTTC | CASSPTGTGHYTF
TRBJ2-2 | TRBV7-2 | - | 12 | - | TGTGCCAGCAGCCCGGACACCGGGGAGCTGTTTTTT | CASSPDTGELFF
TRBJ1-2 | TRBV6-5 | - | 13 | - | TGTGCCAGCAGTACACAGATGAACTATGGCTACACCTTC | CASSTQMNYGYTF
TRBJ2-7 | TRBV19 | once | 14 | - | TGTGCCAGTAGCCCGAGTGCACAGGGTTACGAGCAGTACTTC | CASSPSAQGYEQYF